These 20 T cell receptor beta chains were sequenced from one sample in a study of T cells after yellow fever vaccination. Each CDR3 protein is one row after TCRdb ran MiXCR on the 5' RACE reads. Of under 90,000 distinct CDR3 sequences in the sample, about 6% were seen once. Specimen: CD8+ T cells sorted from PBMCs, collected roughly 47 days after the first yellow fever vaccination. The receptors were gathered from a young man who received the YFV17D yellow fever vaccine.

This clonotype appeared many times. The gene calls are TRBV7-9 and TRBJ1-1; D gene uncertain. V dropped 4 bases and J dropped 6 bases, with 18 bases sitting between them. This CDR3 is 15 amino acids long. The germline V gene encodes CDR1 SEHNR and CDR2 FQNEAQ (reference sequence). The DNA of the CDR3 is TGTGCCAGCAGCTCCCCGGGGAGTGGATTCGCTGAAGCTTTCTTT. It translates to CASSSPGSGFAEAFF. The full variable domain, in which reference TRBV7-9 and TRBJ1-1 provide the parts outside the CDR3, is DTGVSQNPRHKITKRGQNVTFRCDPISEHNRLYWYRQTLGQGPEFLTYFQNEAQLEKSRLLSDRFSAERPKGSFSTLEIQRTEQGDSAMYLCASSSPGSGFAEAFFGQGTRLTVV.

Comment on this clonotype: At one boundary the junction diverges from the germline segment, which might be a read error. The V call is TRBV15, the J call TRBJ2-1; 12 bases match TRBD2. The CDR3 is 16 residues long. CDR1 and CDR2 from the germline V gene are LNHNV and YYDKDF (reference sequence). In DNA form, the CDR3 reads TGTTCCACCAGCAGAGCCCCACTAGCGGGGGGTAATGAGCAGTTCTTC. It is translated as CSTSRAPLAGGNEQFF.

This clonotype was detected only a few times. The chain links TRBV11-2 to TRBJ2-7, with 8 bases identical to TRBD1. The CDR3 consists of 14 residues. CDR1 and CDR2 from the germline V gene are SGHAT and FQNNGV. The V segment lost 2 bases and the J segment 4 bases; nucleotides outside the gene matches: 4. This CDR3 reads CASSLQGAVYEQYF. The DNA of the CDR3 is TGTGCCAGCAGCTTACAGGGGGCAGTTTACGAGCAGTACTTC.

This clonotype has just a few counts. The genes are TRBV27 and TRBJ1-2; D is uncertain. Germline V gene sequence: CDR1 MNHEY, CDR2 SMNVEV (reference sequence). Between the trimmed V and J ends, which lost 5 bases and 11 bases, there was a span of 9 bases. The CDR3 is made up of 10 amino acids. CDR3 sequence reads: CASSPGAYTF. As DNA, the CDR3 is TGTGCCAGCAGTCCCGGAGCTTACACCTTC.

In DNA, the CDR3 is TGTGCCAGCAGCGTAAAGGCAGGAAATCCCTACGAGCAGTACGTC. Amino acids: CASSVKAGNPYEQYV. This chain uses TRBV21-1 with TRBJ2-7. TRBV21-1 is a known pseudogene. The CDR3 consists of 15 residues.

V usage is TRBV4-1 and J usage is TRBJ2-2; tentatively, D is TRBD2 (7 bases). V lost 1 base and J 0 bases, leaving 12 bases between the germline ends. The CDR3 covers 17 residues. Per the germline V gene, CDR1 is MGHRA and CDR2 is YSYEKL. CDR3 DNA: TGCGCCAGCAGCCAAGGTGGGGGGGGCGCGAACACCGGGGAGCTGTTTTTT. Residues: CASSQGGGGANTGELFF.

The sample holds a few counts of this clonotype. The V call is TRBV5-8, the J call TRBJ2-7; the match to TRBD1 covers 10 bases. V dropped 6 bases and J dropped 5; count of bases not matched to a gene: 11. In germline, CDR1 is SGHTS, CDR2 YDEGEE. The CDR3 runs to 15 residues. CDR3 sequence reads: CASTSLRDRGHEQYV. The DNA of the CDR3 is TGTGCCAGCACTAGTCTCCGGGACAGGGGACACGAGCAGTACGTC.

At least ten counts were recorded for this clonotype. The chain combines TRBV19 with TRBJ1-2; 8 positions match TRBD1. The CDR3 covers 15 residues. Germline CDR1 reads LNHDA; CDR2 reads SQIVND (reference sequence). Trimming cost V 5 bases and J 0 bases; bases outside gene matches: 5. In nucleotides, the CDR3 is TGTGCCAGTAGTCCGCTGACAGGGGCTAACTATGGCTACACCTTC. Translation: CASSPLTGANYGYTF.

This clonotype came up many times. The chain links TRBV9 to TRBJ2-1, with 13 bases that match TRBD2. The CDR3 runs 15 residues. Germline V gene lookup returns CDR1 SGDLS and CDR2 YYNGEE. The junction had 1 base not matched to a gene; V was cut back by 0 bases and J by 7 bases. The DNA for the CDR3 is TGTGCCAGCAGCGTAGGGACTAGCGGGGGAAATGAGCAGTTCTTC. Encoded protein: CASSVGTSGGNEQFF.

This clonotype has only a few counts. V is TRBV19 and J is TRBJ2-3; perhaps TRBD1 as D (5 bases). Looked up from germline, CDR1 is LNHDA and CDR2 is SQIVND (reference sequence). The CDR3 sequence is 15 residues long. The V end lost 7 bases, the J end lost 1 base, and 15 bases lay between the germline ends. The CDR3, as DNA: TGTGCCAGTACCGCAGGGTTGCGCGGCACAGATACGCAGTATTTT. It specifies CASTAGLRGTDTQYF.

The chain joins TRBV9 to TRBJ2-1; D is unresolved. V was cut by 3 bases and J by 0 bases, with 10 bases left in between. The CDR3 runs 15 residues. Per germline, CDR1 SGDLS and CDR2 YYNGEE. The CDR3 reads CASSDGLVSYNEQFF. The CDR3 coding sequence is TGTGCCAGCAGCGATGGCCTCGTCTCCTACAATGAGCAGTTCTTC. The full variable domain, completed using reference TRBV9 and TRBJ2-1, is DSGVTQTPKHLITATGQRVTLRCSPRSGDLSVYWYQQSLDQGLQFLIQYYNGEERAKGNILERFSAQQFPDLHSELNLSSLELGDSALYFCASSDGLVSYNEQFFGPGTRLTVL.

This clonotype has more than one count but fewer than ten. The chain couples TRBV7-9 to TRBJ2-2; tentatively, D is TRBD1 (6 bases). Germline loops: CDR1 SEHNR, CDR2 FQNEAQ (reference sequence). V was shortened by 5 bases and J by 5 bases, with 15 bases between the two germline ends. This CDR3 comprises 15 residues. This chain's CDR3 is CASSKTGSRTGELFF. The DNA of the CDR3 is TGTGCCAGCAGCAAAACAGGGAGTAGGACCGGGGAGCTGTTTTTT.

This clonotype was observed at least ten times. The chain has TRBV4-3 and TRBJ1-1; D is unresolved. Germline CDR1 LGHNA, CDR2 YSLEER. The V end lost 1 base, the J end lost 2 bases, and 8 bases lay between the germline ends. This CDR3 is 14 amino acids long. CDR3 in DNA: TGCGCCAGCAGCCAAGGCCCAGGAAACACTGAAGCTTTCTTT. Translating gives CASSQGPGNTEAFF.

This clonotype was seen only a few times. The V and J genes are TRBV6-5 and TRBJ2-1; 7 bases are shared with TRBD2. This CDR3 contains 16 residues. Trimming at V came to 0 bases and at J to 4 bases, leaving 6 bases not matched to a gene. The germline V gene encodes CDR1 MNHEY and CDR2 SVGAGI. The DNA for the CDR3 is TGTGCCAGCAGTTACTCGATGTGGGGGGGGTACAATGAGCAGTTCTTC. As protein: CASSYSMWGGYNEQFF.

The chain links TRBV6-5 to TRBJ2-1; D unclear. The CDR3 sequence is 15 residues long. The germline V gene encodes CDR1 MNHEY and CDR2 SVGAGI. V was shortened by 4 bases and J by 0 bases, with 10 bases between the two germline ends. CDR3 bases: TGTGCCAGCAGTTGGGGTTTTTCCTCCTACAATGAGCAGTTCTTC. Residues: CASSWGFSSYNEQFF.

The table lists this clonotype with many counts. The J gene is TRBJ2-1, the V gene TRBV7-2; 7 bases agree with TRBD1. The germline CDR1 and CDR2 sequences are SGHTA and FQGNSA. The CDR3 is 16 amino acids. V shed 6 bases, J shed 5 bases, and the junction held 13 bases outside the gene matches. The CDR3 loop reads CASRQDPGQNNNEQFF. DNA of the CDR3: TGTGCCAGCAGACAAGATCCGGGACAGAACAACAATGAGCAGTTCTTC. The variable domain in full, completed from reference TRBV7-2 and TRBJ2-1, reads GAGVSQSPSNKVTEKGKDVELRCDPISGHTALYWYRQSLGQGLEFLIYFQGNSAPDKSGLPSDRFSAERTGGSVSTLTIQRTQQEDSAVYLCASRQDPGQNNNEQFFGPGTRLTVL.

In its sample, this clonotype was seen a few times. The chain recombines TRBV19 with TRBJ2-7; D might be TRBD1 (6 bases). This CDR3 spans 12 amino acids. Germline V gene lookup returns CDR1 LNHDA and CDR2 SQIVND (reference sequence). Trimming removed 3 bases at V and 5 bases at J, with 8 bases between. CDR3 amino acids: CASSIQGNEQYF. The CDR3 DNA reads TGTGCCAGTAGTATCCAGGGGAACGAGCAGTACTTC.

This clonotype was observed many times. The chain couples TRBV27 to TRBJ1-1; D is unresolved. The germline V gene has CDR1 MNHEY and CDR2 SMNVEV (reference sequence). Trimming stripped 0 bases from V and 7 bases from J, with 9 bases between. The CDR3 runs 13 residues. CDR3 sequence (DNA): TGTGCCAGCAGTTTATCTAAGTGGAATGAAGCTTTCTTT. It is translated as CASSLSKWNEAFF.

The rearrangement links TRBV4-2 to TRBJ1-1; D remains unclear. Per the germline V gene, CDR1 is LGHNA and CDR2 is YNFKEQ. The CDR3 is 15 residues long. V shed 9 bases and J shed 4 bases, with 21 bases lying between them. CDR3 sequence reads: CARGPGPPGGTEAFF. In DNA form, the CDR3 reads TGTGCCAGGGGCCCTGGGCCTCCGGGTGGCACTGAAGCTTTCTTT.

At least ten counts were recorded for this clonotype. This chain links TRBV4-1 with TRBJ2-1, with a tentative D call TRBD1 (5 bases). The germline V gene encodes CDR1 MGHRA and CDR2 YSYEKL. This CDR3 contains 14 residues. V shed 4 bases and J shed 0 bases, with 7 bases lying between them. For the CDR3, the DNA is TGCGCCAGCAGCCCAAGGGGCTCCTACAATGAGCAGTTCTTC. Translating gives CASSPRGSYNEQFF.